These T cell receptor beta chains were read from a single sample in a study of cytomegalovirus exposure and HLA in healthy donors. Assay: immunoSEQ multiplex PCR; the TCRdb copy retains only in-frame clones and omits some. The table includes 75,000 to 100,000 clones, around 70% detected once. Sequences were obtained from PBMCs. These receptor sequences come from a man in his 60s in good health and CMV-seronegative. Each CDR3 is given with its conserved first and last residue. The D gene is left open where the match is weak. Not all rows give a size; the values are once, few, many and, for expanded clones, a class.

V: TRBV15; length: 16; size: once; J: TRBJ1-3; D: -; DNA: TGTGCCACCAGCAGGGAGACGCTAGCCTCCGGAAACACCATATATTTT; CDR3: CATSRETLASGNTIYF
V: TRBV5-1; length: 15; size: few; J: TRBJ2-3; D: TRBD1; DNA: TGCGCCAGCAGCTCCTCACAGGGGGAAACAGATACGCAGTATTTT; CDR3: CASSSSQGETDTQYF
V: TRBV21-1; length: 10; size: -; J: TRBJ2-7; D: -; DNA: TGTGCCAGCTCTTATTACGAGCAGTACTTC; CDR3: CASSYYEQYF
V: TRBV6-5; length: 14; size: -; J: TRBJ1-5; D: -; DNA: TGTGCCAGCAGTGGCCGTGACGGGAATCAGCCCCAGCATTTT; CDR3: CASSGRDGNQPQHF
V: TRBV5-1; length: 16; size: -; J: TRBJ2-3; D: TRBD2; DNA: TGCGCCAGCAGCTTGGGGCTAGCGGGAGGCCAAGATACGCAGTATTTT; CDR3: CASSLGLAGGQDTQYF
V: TRBV9; length: 12; size: -; J: TRBJ2-2; D: -; DNA: TGTGCCAGCAGCGTAGTCAACGGGGAGCTGTTTTTT; CDR3: CASSVVNGELFF
V: TRBV7-2; length: 13; size: -; J: TRBJ2-7; D: -; DNA: TGTGCCAGCAGCTCCCACCGACTGTACGAGCAGTACTTC; CDR3: CASSSHRLYEQYF
V: TRBV6-1; length: 16; size: once; J: TRBJ1-5; D: TRBD1; DNA: TGTGCCAGCAGTGGAGACAGGGACCCTAGCAATCAGCCCCAGCATTTT; CDR3: CASSGDRDPSNQPQHF
V: TRBV7-8; length: 14; size: once; J: TRBJ2-7; D: TRBD1; DNA: TGTGCCAGCAGCCACCGACAGGGCCCCTACGAGCAGTACTTC; CDR3: CASSHRQGPYEQYF
V: TRBV7-9; length: 13; size: once; J: TRBJ2-2; D: -; DNA: TGTGCCAGCAGCTTAAACGAGGCACAAAGGCTGTTTTTT; CDR3: CASSLNEAQRLFF
V: TRBV10-1; length: 14; size: few; J: TRBJ2-2; D: TRBD1; DNA: TGCGCCAGCAGTAGGGACAGGGACACCGGGGAGCTGTTTTTT; CDR3: CASSRDRDTGELFF
V: TRBV4-3; length: 15; size: -; J: TRBJ2-1; D: -; DNA: TGCGCCAGCAGCCAAGATTTGAGCAGGGGCAATGAGCAGTTCTTC; CDR3: CASSQDLSRGNEQFF
V: TRBV7-9; length: 17; size: -; J: TRBJ2-7; D: TRBD2; DNA: TGTGCCAGCAGCCCCAAAGAGGGGAGACTAGCGGCCTACGAGCAGTACTTC; CDR3: CASSPKEGRLAAYEQYF
V: TRBV15; length: 14; size: few; J: TRBJ2-7; D: -; DNA: TGTGCCACCAGCAGAGGGCAGGGCCCCTACGAGCAGTACTTC; CDR3: CATSRGQGPYEQYF
V: TRBV7-8; length: 14; size: -; J: TRBJ2-5; D: -; DNA: TGTGCCAGCAGCTTAAAGGAGACCTCTGAGACCCAGTACTTC; CDR3: CASSLKETSETQYF
V: TRBV19; length: 14; size: -; J: TRBJ1-5; D: TRBD1; DNA: TGTGCCAGTAGTTCACAGGGGGGCAATCAGCCCCAGCATTTT; CDR3: CASSSQGGNQPQHF
V: TRBV19; length: 13; size: -; J: TRBJ1-5; D: -; DNA: TGTGCCACGGCACAGGGACGAGACCAGCCCCAGCATTTT; CDR3: CATAQGRDQPQHF
V: TRBV30; length: 15; size: -; J: TRBJ2-1; D: TRBD2; DNA: TGTGCCTGGATTAAGGTGGGCGGGGGTCGCAATGAGCAGTTCTTC; CDR3: CAWIKVGGGRNEQFF
V: TRBV7-6; length: 14; size: few; J: TRBJ2-3; D: -; DNA: TGTGCCAGCAGCGGCGGAGTTCACACAGATACGCAGTATTTT; CDR3: CASSGGVHTDTQYF
V: TRBV15; length: 15; size: -; J: TRBJ2-7; D: TRBD2; DNA: TGTGCCACCAGCAGAGATGGCGGGGGATCCTACGAACAGTACTTC; CDR3: CATSRDGGGSYEQYF
V: TRBV5-4; length: 18; size: -; J: TRBJ2-7; D: TRBD2; DNA: TGTGCCAGCAGCTCCCCCCGGGGGGGGACGATCAACAGGGACGAGCAGTACTTC; CDR3: CASSSPRGGTINRDEQYF
V: TRBV28; length: 14; size: -; J: TRBJ2-3; D: -; DNA: TGTGCCAGCAGTTCGTTAGCGGACACAGATACGCAGTATTTT; CDR3: CASSSLADTDTQYF
V: TRBV6-1; length: 14; size: many; J: TRBJ2-6; D: -; DNA: TGTGCCAGCAGCGAGACTGCTGGGGCCAACGTCCTGACTTTC; CDR3: CASSETAGANVLTF
V: TRBV4-2; length: 20; size: -; J: TRBJ2-6; D: -; DNA: TGTGCCAGCAGCCAAGATGGGGGGGCAGGGCTCTACTCTGGGGCCAACGTCCTGACTTTC; CDR3: CASSQDGGAGLYSGANVLTF
V: TRBV6-5; length: 16; size: -; J: TRBJ1-2; D: -; DNA: TGTGCCAGCAGTTACTCCGCTATCGGAGGTGGCTATGGCTACACCTTC; CDR3: CASSYSAIGGGYGYTF
V: TRBV5-1; length: 15; size: -; J: TRBJ2-1; D: -; DNA: TGCGCCAGCAGCCAGGGGCAGGGTAGACACAATGAGCAGTTCTTC; CDR3: CASSQGQGRHNEQFF
V: TRBV5-4; length: 15; size: -; J: TRBJ1-2; D: -; DNA: TGTGCCAGCAGCTTATATATACAGGGAGAAGGTGGCTACACCTTC; CDR3: CASSLYIQGEGGYTF
V: TRBV10-3; length: 13; size: -; J: TRBJ1-1; D: -; DNA: TGTGCCATCAGGAACAGGGTGAACACTGAAGCTTTCTTT; CDR3: CAIRNRVNTEAFF
V: TRBV6-5; length: 15; size: -; J: TRBJ1-2; D: -; DNA: TGTGCCAGCAGTTACTCCCTCAGGGGAGAATTAGGCTACACCTTC; CDR3: CASSYSLRGELGYTF
V: TRBV5-4; length: 15; size: -; J: TRBJ2-4; D: TRBD2; DNA: TGTGCCAGCAGCTTGGACTTAGCGGGGGAGAACATTCAGTACTTC; CDR3: CASSLDLAGENIQYF
V: TRBV6-5; length: 14; size: -; J: TRBJ2-1; D: TRBD1; DNA: TGTGCCAGCAGGAGGGGGCCTGCGTACAATGAGCAGTTCTTC; CDR3: CASRRGPAYNEQFF
V: TRBV7-2; length: 14; size: -; J: TRBJ2-5; D: -; DNA: TGTGCCAGCAGCTCCGACATAACCCAGAAGACCCAGTACTTC; CDR3: CASSSDITQKTQYF
V: TRBV4-1; length: 14; size: -; J: TRBJ1-2; D: TRBD1; DNA: TGCGCCAGCAGCCAGGGACAGGGAGTGATCGGCTACACCTTC; CDR3: CASSQGQGVIGYTF
V: TRBV5-4; length: 14; size: -; J: TRBJ2-5; D: -; DNA: TGTGCCAGCAGCATCAAGGGGGTTACGGAGACCCAGTACTTC; CDR3: CASSIKGVTETQYF
V: TRBV5-4; length: 15; size: once; J: TRBJ2-2; D: TRBD1; DNA: TGTGCCAGCTCCCAGGGGGCGGTGAACACCGGGGAGCTGTTTTTT; CDR3: CASSQGAVNTGELFF
V: TRBV6-1; length: 13; size: few; J: TRBJ2-1; D: -; DNA: TGTGCCAGCAGTGAGGTCCTAGGCAATGAGCAGTTCTTC; CDR3: CASSEVLGNEQFF
V: TRBV7-2; length: 14; size: -; J: TRBJ2-5; D: -; DNA: TGTGCCAGCAGCTTAGCGGGGGGGCCAGAGACCCAGTACTTC; CDR3: CASSLAGGPETQYF
V: TRBV6-5; length: 14; size: -; J: TRBJ2-1; D: TRBD2; DNA: TGTGCCAGCAGTGATAGCGGGGCTATACATGAGCAGTTCTTC; CDR3: CASSDSGAIHEQFF
V: TRBV5-5; length: 15; size: few; J: TRBJ2-5; D: -; DNA: TGTGCCAGCAGCCCCAGGGGCGCCTTGGGAGAGACCCAGTACTTC; CDR3: CASSPRGALGETQYF
V: TRBV29-1; length: 16; size: -; J: TRBJ2-7; D: TRBD1; DNA: TGCAGCGTTTCGCAGGAATTACAGGGGAAGATTTACGAGCAGTACTTC; CDR3: CSVSQELQGKIYEQYF
V: TRBV7-9; length: 17; size: -; J: TRBJ2-6; D: -; DNA: TGTGCCAGCAGTCCAAAGACAGGACTCTCTGGGGCCAACGTCCTGACTTTC; CDR3: CASSPKTGLSGANVLTF
V: TRBV7-6; length: 13; size: few; J: TRBJ1-4; D: TRBD1; DNA: TGTGCCACCAACAGGGGGGCTAATGAAAAACTGTTTTTT; CDR3: CATNRGANEKLFF
V: TRBV5-8; length: 14; size: -; J: TRBJ2-5; D: TRBD2; DNA: TGTGCCAGCAGCATAGGACTAGGGCGAGAGACCCAGTACTTC; CDR3: CASSIGLGRETQYF
V: TRBV15; length: 16; size: few; J: TRBJ1-6; D: -; DNA: TGTGCCACCAGCAGATCGGAGGGCTACTATAATTCACCCCTCCACTTT; CDR3: CATSRSEGYYNSPLHF
V: TRBV6-5; length: 15; size: -; J: TRBJ2-2; D: TRBD1; DNA: TGTGCCAGCAGTATGACAGGGGGGGTTACCGGGGAGCTGTTTTTT; CDR3: CASSMTGGVTGELFF
V: TRBV19; length: 16; size: -; J: TRBJ2-1; D: TRBD2; DNA: TGTGCCAGTAGAAGTACTAGCGGGGGCTCCTACAATGAGCAGTTCTTC; CDR3: CASRSTSGGSYNEQFF
V: TRBV4-1; length: 16; size: -; J: TRBJ2-3; D: TRBD2; DNA: TGCGCCAGCAGCCAAGGCCGGACTAGCGGGAGGGATACGCAGTATTTT; CDR3: CASSQGRTSGRDTQYF
V: TRBV18; length: 17; size: many; J: TRBJ2-7; D: TRBD2; DNA: TGTGCCAGCTCACCGGGGGGACTAGCGGACCTGTTCTACGAGCAGTACTTC; CDR3: CASSPGGLADLFYEQYF
V: TRBV5-1; length: 17; size: -; J: TRBJ1-5; D: -; DNA: TGCGCCAGCAGCTTGGGACAGCAAGTCTATAGCAATCAGCCCCAGCATTTT; CDR3: CASSLGQQVYSNQPQHF
V: TRBV11-2; length: 16; size: -; J: TRBJ2-3; D: TRBD2; DNA: TGTGCCAGCAGCCGAACTAGCGGGGGGGCCACAGATACGCAGTATTTT; CDR3: CASSRTSGGATDTQYF